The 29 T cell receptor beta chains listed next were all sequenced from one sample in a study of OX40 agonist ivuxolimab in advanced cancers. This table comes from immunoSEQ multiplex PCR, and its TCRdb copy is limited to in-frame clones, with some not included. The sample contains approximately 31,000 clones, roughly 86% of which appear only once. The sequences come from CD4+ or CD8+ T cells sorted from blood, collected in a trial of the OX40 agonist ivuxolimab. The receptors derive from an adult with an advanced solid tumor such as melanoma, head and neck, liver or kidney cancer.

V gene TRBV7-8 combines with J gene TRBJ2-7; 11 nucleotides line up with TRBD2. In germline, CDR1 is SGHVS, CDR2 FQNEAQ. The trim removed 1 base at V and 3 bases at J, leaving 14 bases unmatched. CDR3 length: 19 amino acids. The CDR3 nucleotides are TGTGCCAGCAGCTTAGACGTTGTAAGACTAGCGGGGCCTCGCTACGAGCAGTACTTC. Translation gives CASSLDVVRLAGPRYEQYF.

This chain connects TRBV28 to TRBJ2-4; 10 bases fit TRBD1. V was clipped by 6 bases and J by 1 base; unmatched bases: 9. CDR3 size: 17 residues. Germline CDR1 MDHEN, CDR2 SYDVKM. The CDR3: CASRSGTGVEAKNIQYF. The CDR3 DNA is TGTGCCAGCAGGTCCGGGACAGGGGTTGAGGCCAAAAACATTCAGTACTTC.

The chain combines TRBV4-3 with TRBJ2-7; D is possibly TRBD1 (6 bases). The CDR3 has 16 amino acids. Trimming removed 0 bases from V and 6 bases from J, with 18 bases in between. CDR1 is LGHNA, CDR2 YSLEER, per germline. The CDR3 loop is CASSQDLDSSPFEQYF. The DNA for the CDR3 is TGCGCCAGCAGCCAAGATTTGGACAGTAGCCCCTTCGAGCAGTACTTC.

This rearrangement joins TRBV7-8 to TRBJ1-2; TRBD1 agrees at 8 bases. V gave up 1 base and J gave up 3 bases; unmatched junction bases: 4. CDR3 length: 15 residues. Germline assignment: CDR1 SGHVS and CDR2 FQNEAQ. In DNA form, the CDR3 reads TGTGCCAGCAGCTTAGTTACAGGGGGAGACTATGGCTACACCTTC. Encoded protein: CASSLVTGGDYGYTF. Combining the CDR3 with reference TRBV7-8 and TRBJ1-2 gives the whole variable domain GAGVSQSPRYKVAKRGQDVALRCDPISGHVSLFWYQQALGQGPEFLTYFQNEAQLDKSGLPSDRFFAERPEGSVSTLKIQRTQQEDSAVYLCASSLVTGGDYGYTFGSGTRLTVV.

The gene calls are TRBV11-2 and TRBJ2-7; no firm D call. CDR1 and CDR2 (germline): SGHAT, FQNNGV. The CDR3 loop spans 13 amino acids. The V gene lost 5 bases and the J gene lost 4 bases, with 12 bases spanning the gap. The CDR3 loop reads CASSPSLGYEQYF. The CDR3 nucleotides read TGTGCCAGCAGCCCCTCCCTCGGATACGAGCAGTACTTC.

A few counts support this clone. CDR3 loop: CASSIGTGSSYEQYF. The CDR3 DNA sequence: TGTGCCAGTAGTATCGGGACAGGGAGCTCCTACGAGCAGTACTTC. The chain employs TRBV19 and TRBJ2-7, with 9 bases aligning to TRBD1. After removal of 3 bases from V and 0 bases from J, the junction contained 3 bases not matched to a gene. The V gene's germline CDR1 is LNHDA and CDR2 SQIVND (reference sequence). The CDR3 consists of 15 residues.

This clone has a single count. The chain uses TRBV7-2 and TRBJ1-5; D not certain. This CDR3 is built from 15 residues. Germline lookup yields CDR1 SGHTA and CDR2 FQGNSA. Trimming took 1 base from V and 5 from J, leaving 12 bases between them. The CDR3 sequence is CASSLEAGRDQPQHF. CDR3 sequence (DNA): TGTGCCAGCAGCTTAGAGGCAGGTCGAGATCAGCCCCAGCATTTT.

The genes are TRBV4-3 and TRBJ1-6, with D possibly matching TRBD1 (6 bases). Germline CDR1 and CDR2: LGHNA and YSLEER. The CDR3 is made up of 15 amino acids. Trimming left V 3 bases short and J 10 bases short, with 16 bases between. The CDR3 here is CASSQGGAGSSPLHF. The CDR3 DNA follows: TGCGCCAGCAGCCAGGGGGGGGCGGGAAGCTCACCCCTCCACTTT.

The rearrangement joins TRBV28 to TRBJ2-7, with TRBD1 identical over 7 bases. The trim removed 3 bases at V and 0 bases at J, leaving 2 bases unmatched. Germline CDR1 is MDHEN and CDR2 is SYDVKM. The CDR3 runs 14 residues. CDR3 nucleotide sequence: TGTGCCAGCAGTTTGTGGGACAGCTCCTACGAGCAGTACTTC. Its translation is CASSLWDSSYEQYF.

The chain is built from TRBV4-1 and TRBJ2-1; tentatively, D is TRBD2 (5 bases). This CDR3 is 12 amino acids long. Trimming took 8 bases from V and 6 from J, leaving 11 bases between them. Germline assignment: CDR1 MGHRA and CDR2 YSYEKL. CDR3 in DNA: TGCGCCAGCCAGGCGGGTTCCAATGAGCAGTTCTTC. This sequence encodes CASQAGSNEQFF.

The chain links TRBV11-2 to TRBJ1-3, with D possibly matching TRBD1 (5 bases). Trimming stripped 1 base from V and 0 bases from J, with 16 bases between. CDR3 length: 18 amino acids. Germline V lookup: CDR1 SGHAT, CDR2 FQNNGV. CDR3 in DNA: TGTGCCAGCAGCTTAGGTGTTGTTCAGGGCTTCTCTGGAAACACCATATATTTT. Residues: CASSLGVVQGFSGNTIYF.

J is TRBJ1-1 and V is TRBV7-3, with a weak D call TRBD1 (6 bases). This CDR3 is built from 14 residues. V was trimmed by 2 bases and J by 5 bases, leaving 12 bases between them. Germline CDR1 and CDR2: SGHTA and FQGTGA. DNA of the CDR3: TGTGCCAGCAGCTTAGGTGCAGGGGCAACTGAAGCTTTCTTT. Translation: CASSLGAGATEAFF.

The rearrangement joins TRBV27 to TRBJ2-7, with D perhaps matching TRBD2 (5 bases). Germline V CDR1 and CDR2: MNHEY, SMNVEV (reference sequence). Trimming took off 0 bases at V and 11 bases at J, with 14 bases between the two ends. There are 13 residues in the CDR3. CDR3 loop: CASSLSNGEEEYF. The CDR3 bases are TGTGCCAGCAGTTTATCTAACGGGGAAGAGGAGTACTTC.

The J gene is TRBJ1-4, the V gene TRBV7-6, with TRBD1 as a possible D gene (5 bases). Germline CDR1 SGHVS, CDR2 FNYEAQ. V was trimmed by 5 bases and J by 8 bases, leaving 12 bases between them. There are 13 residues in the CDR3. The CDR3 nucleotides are TGTGCCAGCAGCCCCGACAGTCAGGAAAAACTGTTTTTT. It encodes CASSPDSQEKLFF. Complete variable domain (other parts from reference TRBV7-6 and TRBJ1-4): GAGVSQSPRYKVTKRGQDVALRCDPISGHVSLYWYRQALGQGPEFLTYFNYEAQQDKSGLPNDRFSAERPEGSISTLTIQRTEQRDSAMYRCASSPDSQEKLFFGSGTQLSVL.

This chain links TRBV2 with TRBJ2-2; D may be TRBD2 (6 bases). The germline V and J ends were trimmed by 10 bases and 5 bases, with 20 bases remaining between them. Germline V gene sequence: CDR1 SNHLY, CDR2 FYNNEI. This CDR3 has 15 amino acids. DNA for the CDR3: TGTGCCACCCTAGGAGGGGCGGCGGGAACCGGGGAGCTGTTTTTT. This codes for CATLGGAAGTGELFF.

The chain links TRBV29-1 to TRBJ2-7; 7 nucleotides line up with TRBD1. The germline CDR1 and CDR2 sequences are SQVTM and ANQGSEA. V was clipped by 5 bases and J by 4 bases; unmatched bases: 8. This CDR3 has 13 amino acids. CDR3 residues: CSVTRDRPYEQYF. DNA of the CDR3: TGCAGCGTTACCCGGGACAGACCGTACGAGCAGTACTTC.

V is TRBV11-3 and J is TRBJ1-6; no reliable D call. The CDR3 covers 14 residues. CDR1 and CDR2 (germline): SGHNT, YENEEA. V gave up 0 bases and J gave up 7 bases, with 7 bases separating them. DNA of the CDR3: TGTGCCAGCAGCTTAGACGGGAGGAATTCACCCCTCCACTTT. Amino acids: CASSLDGRNSPLHF. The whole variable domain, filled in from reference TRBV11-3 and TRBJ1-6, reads EAGVVQSPRYKIIEKKQPVAFWCNPISGHNTLYWYLQNLGQGPELLIRYENEEAVDDSQLPKDRFSAERLKGVDSTLKIQPAELGDSAVYLCASSLDGRNSPLHFGNGTRLTVT.

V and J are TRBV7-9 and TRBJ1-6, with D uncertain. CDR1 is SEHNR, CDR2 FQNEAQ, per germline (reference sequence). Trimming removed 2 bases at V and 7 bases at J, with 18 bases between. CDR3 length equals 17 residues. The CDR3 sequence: CASSLRRGGSQNSPLHF. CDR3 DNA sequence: TGTGCCAGCAGCTTAAGGCGTGGCGGCAGCCAAAATTCACCCCTCCACTTT.

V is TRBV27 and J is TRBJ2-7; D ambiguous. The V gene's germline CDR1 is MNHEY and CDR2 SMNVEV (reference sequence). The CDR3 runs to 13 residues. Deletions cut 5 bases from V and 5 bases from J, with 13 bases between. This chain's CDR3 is CASSSLTGDEQYF. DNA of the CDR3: TGTGCCAGCAGTAGCCTCACGGGTGACGAGCAGTACTTC.

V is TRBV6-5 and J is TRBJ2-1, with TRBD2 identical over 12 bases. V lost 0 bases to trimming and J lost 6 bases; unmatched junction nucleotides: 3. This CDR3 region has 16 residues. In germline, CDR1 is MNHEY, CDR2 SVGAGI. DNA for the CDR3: TGTGCCAGCAGTTACTCACTAGCGGGGGGCCTCAATGAGCAGTTCTTC. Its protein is CASSYSLAGGLNEQFF.

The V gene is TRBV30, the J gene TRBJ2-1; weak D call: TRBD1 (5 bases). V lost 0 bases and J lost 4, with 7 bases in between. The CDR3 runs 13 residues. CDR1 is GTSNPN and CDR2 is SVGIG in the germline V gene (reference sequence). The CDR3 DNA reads TGTGCCTGGAGTGTAACAGGTTACAATGAGCAGTTCTTC. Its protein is CAWSVTGYNEQFF.

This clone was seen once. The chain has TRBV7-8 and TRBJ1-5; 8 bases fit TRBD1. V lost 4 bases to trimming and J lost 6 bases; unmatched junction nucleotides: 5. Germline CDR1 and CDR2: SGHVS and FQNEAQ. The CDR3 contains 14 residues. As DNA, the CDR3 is TGTGCCAGCAGCTCAACAGGGGGGGGTCAGCCCCAGCATTTT. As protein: CASSSTGGGQPQHF.

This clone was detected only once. Here the CDR3 DNA reads TGCGCCAGCACCCAGCGGGGGGACGATGAGCAGTTCTTC. It is translated as CASTQRGDDEQFF. This chain connects TRBV4-1 to TRBJ2-1, with TRBD2 identical over 9 bases. The germline V gene has CDR1 MGHRA and CDR2 YSYEKL. Unmatched junction bases numbered 6, after V lost 7 bases and J lost 8 bases. There are 13 residues in the CDR3.

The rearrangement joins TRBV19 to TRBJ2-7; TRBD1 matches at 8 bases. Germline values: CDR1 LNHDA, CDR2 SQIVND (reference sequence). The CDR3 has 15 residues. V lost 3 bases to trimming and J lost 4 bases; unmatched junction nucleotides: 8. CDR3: CASSIGQGASYEQYF. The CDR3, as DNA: TGTGCCAGTAGTATTGGTCAGGGGGCGTCGTACGAGCAGTACTTC.

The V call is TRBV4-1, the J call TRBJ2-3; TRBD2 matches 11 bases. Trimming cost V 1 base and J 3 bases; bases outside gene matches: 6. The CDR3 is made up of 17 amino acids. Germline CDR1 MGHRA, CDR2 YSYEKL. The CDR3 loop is CASSQAVTSGGTDTQYF. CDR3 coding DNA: TGCGCCAGCAGCCAAGCTGTAACTAGCGGGGGTACAGATACGCAGTATTTT.

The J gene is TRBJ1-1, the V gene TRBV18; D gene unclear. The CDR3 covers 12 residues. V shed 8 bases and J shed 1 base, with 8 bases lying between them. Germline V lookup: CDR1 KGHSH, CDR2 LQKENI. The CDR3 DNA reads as TGTGCCAGCATCGGCGGGAACACTGAAGCTTTCTTT. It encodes CASIGGNTEAFF.

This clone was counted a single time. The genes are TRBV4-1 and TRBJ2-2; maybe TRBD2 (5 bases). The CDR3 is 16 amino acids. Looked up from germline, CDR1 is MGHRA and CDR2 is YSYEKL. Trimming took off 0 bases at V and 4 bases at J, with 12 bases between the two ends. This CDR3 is CASSQEGRGSTGELFF. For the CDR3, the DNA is TGCGCCAGCAGCCAAGAAGGACGAGGGAGCACCGGGGAGCTGTTTTTT.

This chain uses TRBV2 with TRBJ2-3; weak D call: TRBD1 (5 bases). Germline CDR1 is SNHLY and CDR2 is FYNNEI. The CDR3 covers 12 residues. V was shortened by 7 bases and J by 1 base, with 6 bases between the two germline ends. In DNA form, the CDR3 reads TGTGCCAGCACCAGGGGCACAGATACGCAGTATTTT. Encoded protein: CASTRGTDTQYF.

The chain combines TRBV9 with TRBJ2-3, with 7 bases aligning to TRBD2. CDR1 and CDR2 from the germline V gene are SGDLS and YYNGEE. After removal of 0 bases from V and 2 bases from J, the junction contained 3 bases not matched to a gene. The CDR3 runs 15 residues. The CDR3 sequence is CASSVGDYVTDTQYF. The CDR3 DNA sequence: TGTGCCAGCAGCGTAGGGGACTATGTCACAGATACGCAGTATTTT.